Following are 21 T cell receptor beta chains from one sample sequenced in a study of cytotoxic CD8 clonotypes in ibrutinib-treated CLL (dated by TCRdb to the early 2020s). Preparation of the library involved the immunoSEQ multiplex PCR assay. The source is immuneACCESS, and TCRdb retained only in-frame sequences with V and J called. Part of the clones is not carried over; for the studies checked, unresolved V genes explain less than half of this, and the remainder is unexplained. This sample holds more than 200,000 clones; under 75% were observed only once. Jointly, the top ten make up just over 15% of the sample. The intended sense of this specimen's time point label: less than 30 months on ibrutinib. Sample: PBMCs, taken after 24 months of ibrutinib treatment. These receptors were obtained from a human donor with chronic lymphocytic leukemia.

This clone is a singleton in its sample. The V gene is TRBV5-1, the J gene TRBJ2-5; 8 bases fit TRBD2. CDR3 length: 17 residues. Germline CDR1 reads SGHRS; CDR2 reads YFSETQ. J was trimmed by 3 bases and V by 3 bases; bases with no gene match: 13. The CDR3 spells CASSSNPLAAREETQYF. DNA for the CDR3: TGCGCCAGCAGCTCGAACCCACTAGCGGCGAGGGAAGAGACCCAGTACTTC.

This chain uses TRBV15 with TRBJ2-1; TRBD1 matches at 8 bases. The V gene end was trimmed by 0 bases and the J gene end by 7 bases; junction bases not matched to a gene: 5. The CDR3 contains 15 residues. In germline, CDR1 is LNHNV, CDR2 YYDKDF (reference sequence). The CDR3 DNA follows: TGTGCCACCAGCAGAGAGCAGGGGGCCCTTAATGAGCAGTTCTTC. It is translated as CATSREQGALNEQFF.

The sample holds a few counts of this clone. The chain combines TRBV14 with TRBJ1-3; no definite D call. Trimming cost V 1 base and J 0 bases, with 7 bases left between them. Germline lookup yields CDR1 SGHDN and CDR2 FVKESK. This CDR3 region has 15 residues. CDR3 in DNA: TGTGCCAGCAGCCAAGGGTCCCTCTCTGGAAACACCATATATTTT. Translating gives CASSQGSLSGNTIYF.

The chain combines TRBV29-1 with TRBJ1-2; D not certain. CDR3 length: 12 residues. The V gene lost 6 bases and the J gene lost 4 bases, with 12 bases spanning the gap. The V gene's germline CDR1 is SQVTM and CDR2 ANQGSEA. This CDR3 is CSVAGFGYGYTF. The CDR3 DNA reads as TGCAGCGTAGCGGGTTTTGGCTATGGCTACACCTTC.

The chain links TRBV2 to TRBJ2-3; 7 bases line up with TRBD1. Unmatched junction bases numbered 5, after V lost 3 bases and J lost 2 bases. CDR1 and CDR2 from the germline V gene are SNHLY and FYNNEI. The CDR3 contains 15 residues. The CDR3: CASSERTGFTDTQYF. The CDR3 nucleotides read TGTGCCAGCAGTGAGAGGACAGGATTCACAGATACGCAGTATTTT.

V and J are TRBV19 and TRBJ2-7; TRBD2 matches 8 bases. V was clipped by 6 bases and J by 2 bases; unmatched bases: 3. From germline, CDR1 is LNHDA and CDR2 SQIVND (reference sequence). The CDR3 loop spans 13 amino acids. CDR3 nucleotide sequence: TGTGCCAGTAGGGGACTAGGGCCCTACGAGCAGTACTTC. It encodes CASRGLGPYEQYF.

The V call is TRBV29-1, the J call TRBJ2-2; unclear D gene. Germline assignment: CDR1 SQVTM and CDR2 ANQGSEA. The CDR3 extends over 13 amino acids. Trimming took off 5 bases at V and 5 bases at J, with 12 bases between the two ends. CDR3 residues: CSVPWGTTGELFF. The CDR3 coding sequence is TGCAGCGTTCCATGGGGTACAACCGGGGAGCTGTTTTTT.

The gene calls are TRBV29-1 and TRBJ2-7, with D possibly TRBD2 on 6 matching bases. The CDR3 runs 14 residues. Per germline, CDR1 SQVTM and CDR2 ANQGSEA. With 2 bases removed from V and 4 bases from J, the gap between germline ends came to 15 bases. The CDR3 region has the DNA TGCAGCGTTGAAACCTGGAGGGGATCGTACGAGCAGTACTTC. This codes for CSVETWRGSYEQYF.

The V gene is TRBV27, the J gene TRBJ2-7; 9 bases line up with TRBD1. The V gene end was trimmed by 6 bases and the J gene end by 0 bases; junction bases not matched to a gene: 6. Looked up from germline, CDR1 is MNHEY and CDR2 is SMNVEV (reference sequence). The length of the CDR3 is 15 residues. The chain's CDR3 is CASRRDRALSYEQYF. For the CDR3, the DNA is TGTGCCAGCAGACGGGACAGGGCCCTCTCCTACGAGCAGTACTTC.

The chain is built from TRBV27 and TRBJ2-1, with a tentative D call TRBD2 (6 bases). CDR1 MNHEY and CDR2 SMNVEV come from the germline V gene (reference sequence). The CDR3 is made up of 15 amino acids. V lost 8 bases and J lost 0, with 14 bases in between. CDR3 nucleotides: TGTGCCAGCTCGACCGGGACTTCCTCCTACAATGAGCAGTTCTTC. It codes for CASSTGTSSYNEQFF.

This rearrangement joins TRBV18 to TRBJ1-1; D uncertain. This CDR3 region has 12 residues. Germline-derived CDR1 and CDR2 are KGHSH and LQKENI. V was clipped by 6 bases and J by 1 base, with 6 bases between them. The CDR3 spells CASSGSNTEAFF. The CDR3 region has the DNA TGTGCCAGCTCGGGGTCGAACACTGAAGCTTTCTTT. Complete variable domain (other parts from reference TRBV18 and TRBJ1-1): NAGVMQNPRHLVRRRGQEARLRCSPMKGHSHVYWYRQLPEEGLKFMVYLQKENIIDESGMPKERFSAEFPKEGPSILRIQQVVRGDSAAYFCASSGSNTEAFFGQGTRLTVV.

The genes are TRBV27 and TRBJ2-7; the D is unclear. Germline V gene sequence: CDR1 MNHEY, CDR2 SMNVEV (reference sequence). CDR3 length: 15 residues. The germline V and J ends were trimmed by 3 bases and 3 bases, with 15 bases remaining between them. CDR3 sequence (DNA): TGTGCCAGCAGTTTTCGTTCTACCCTAGACTACGAGCAGTACTTC. Protein sequence: CASSFRSTLDYEQYF.

This clone was observed a few times. The gene calls are TRBV7-9 and TRBJ2-7; D remains unclear. Trimming took off 3 bases at V and 2 bases at J, with 8 bases between the two ends. Germline V lookup: CDR1 SEHNR, CDR2 FQNEAQ (reference sequence). The CDR3 runs to 13 residues. The CDR3 nucleotides read TGTGCCAGCAGCTTTGGCAGACCCTACGAGCAGTACTTC. This gives the protein CASSFGRPYEQYF.

About this clone itself: Within the sample, other DNA sequences also encode this same CDR3. The rearrangement uses TRBV28 and TRBJ2-2; D ambiguous. V lost 6 bases and J 5 bases, leaving 7 bases between the germline ends. Germline CDR1 and CDR2: MDHEN and SYDVKM. The length of the CDR3 is 12 residues. CDR3 DNA: TGTGCCAGCAGCCTTCTAACCGGGGAGCTGTTTTTT. Its protein is CASSLLTGELFF.

The chain uses TRBV14 and TRBJ2-7; 9 bases agree with TRBD2. The ends lost 1 base at V and 0 bases at J; junction bases unmatched: 16. Germline-derived CDR1 and CDR2 are SGHDN and FVKESK. The CDR3 is 20 residues long. The CDR3 DNA reads TGTGCCAGCAGCCAAGCCTTTTTAAGCGGGAGGCCGCCCAACTCCTACGAGCAGTACTTC. It codes for CASSQAFLSGRPPNSYEQYF.

This sequence joins TRBV6-5 and TRBJ2-5; TRBD2 agrees at 13 bases. Germline trimming cut 5 bases from V and 7 bases from J; bases unmatched to any gene: 7. Germline V gene data show CDR1 as MNHEY and CDR2 as SVGAGI. The CDR3 is 15 residues long. The DNA for the CDR3 is TGTGCCAGCAGTCCACTAGCGGGAGGGGGTAGGACCCAGTACTTC. Translated: CASSPLAGGGRTQYF.

V usage is TRBV29-1 and J usage is TRBJ2-6, with D unclear. V gave up 2 bases and J gave up 0 bases, with 17 bases separating them. This CDR3 is built from 18 residues. Germline V gene lookup returns CDR1 SQVTM and CDR2 ANQGSEA. The CDR3 region is CSVEIRDTSNSGANVLTF. Here the CDR3 DNA reads TGCAGCGTTGAAATCCGAGACACCTCTAACTCTGGGGCCAACGTCCTGACTTTC. The variable domain in full, completed from reference TRBV29-1 and TRBJ2-6, reads SAVISQKPSRDICQRGTSLTIQCQVDSQVTMMFWYRQQPGQSLTLIATANQGSEATYESGFVIDKFPISRPNLTFSTLTVSNMSPEDSSIYLCSVEIRDTSNSGANVLTFGAGSRLTVL.

CDR3 sequence (DNA): TGCAGCGTTGTCAGGGGGGTGCTTGAAGCTTTCTTT. Translating gives CSVVRGVLEAFF. The V and J genes are TRBV29-1 and TRBJ1-1; 7 positions agree with TRBD1. The length of the CDR3 is 12 residues. The J segment lost 7 bases and the V segment lost 4 bases, leaving 6 bases of the junction unmatched. Germline V gene sequence: CDR1 SQVTM, CDR2 ANQGSEA.

The chain couples TRBV7-9 to TRBJ2-7; D is uncertain. V was cut by 0 bases and J by 3 bases, with 3 bases left in between. The CDR3 covers 12 residues. Germline V gives CDR1 SEHNR, CDR2 FQNEAQ (reference sequence). CDR3 bases: TGTGCCAGCAGCTTAGCGAACTACGAGCAGTACTTC. It encodes CASSLANYEQYF. Together with reference TRBV7-9 and TRBJ2-7, the CDR3 gives the full variable domain: DTGVSQNPRHKITKRGQNVTFRCDPISEHNRLYWYRQTLGQGPEFLTYFQNEAQLEKSRLLSDRFSAERPKGSFSTLEIQRTEQGDSAMYLCASSLANYEQYFGPGTRLTVT.

The rearrangement uses TRBV27 and TRBJ2-5; the D gene is possibly TRBD1 (6 bases). Trimming shortened V by 5 bases and J by 1 base, and 11 bases separated the two germline ends. Germline V lookup: CDR1 MNHEY, CDR2 SMNVEV (reference sequence). This CDR3 has 14 amino acids. The CDR3 coding sequence is TGTGCCAGCAGTCGAGGACAGATCCAAGAGACCCAGTACTTC. Amino acids: CASSRGQIQETQYF.

The CDR3 nucleotides are TGTGCCAGCAGAACGACCGGCCAGGCAAATGAGCAGTTCTTC. Protein product: CASRTTGQANEQFF. The chain is built from TRBV7-2 and TRBJ2-1; D is unresolved. Trimming pared 6 bases from V and 7 bases from J, leaving 16 bases between. The CDR3 is made up of 14 amino acids. The germline V gene has CDR1 SGHTA and CDR2 FQGNSA.